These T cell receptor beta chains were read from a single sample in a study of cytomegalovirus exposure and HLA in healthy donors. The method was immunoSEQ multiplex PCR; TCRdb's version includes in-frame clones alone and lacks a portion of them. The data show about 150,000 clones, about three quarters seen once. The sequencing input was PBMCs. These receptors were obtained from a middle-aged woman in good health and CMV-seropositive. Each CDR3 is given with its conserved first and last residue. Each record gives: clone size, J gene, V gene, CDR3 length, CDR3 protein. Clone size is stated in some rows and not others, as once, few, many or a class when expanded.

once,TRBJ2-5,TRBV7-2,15,CASSLLQGRQETQYF
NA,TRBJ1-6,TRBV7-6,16,CASSSAAGGFNSPLHF
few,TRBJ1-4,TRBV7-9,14,CASSLGRVNEKLFF
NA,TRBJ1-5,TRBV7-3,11,CARLGEQPQHF
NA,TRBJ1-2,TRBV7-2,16,CASRYDGDSLNYGYTF
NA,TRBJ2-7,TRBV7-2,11,CASSPLYEQYF
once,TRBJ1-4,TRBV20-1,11,CSADAGEKLFF
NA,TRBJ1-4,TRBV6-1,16,CASREQRTGLNEKLFF
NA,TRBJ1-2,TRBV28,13,CASRPGTGWVNGF
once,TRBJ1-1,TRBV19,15,CASRYREIGNTEAFF
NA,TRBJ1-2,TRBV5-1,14,CASSLAGSGNGYTF
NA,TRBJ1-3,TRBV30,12,CAWRRLGNTIYF
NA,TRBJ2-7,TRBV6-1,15,CASSGLREHSYEQYF
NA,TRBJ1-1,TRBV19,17,CASSGTPYGRWGPEAFF
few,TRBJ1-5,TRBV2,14,CASRDRAPNQPQHF
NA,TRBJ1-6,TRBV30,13,CAWRSSARASLHF
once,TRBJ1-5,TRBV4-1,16,CASSQNPGQGAYPQHF
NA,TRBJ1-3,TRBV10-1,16,CASSERRLPSGNTIYF
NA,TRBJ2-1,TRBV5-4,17,CASSLGPGSGGFNEQFF
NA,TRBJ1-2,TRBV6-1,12,CASRTGTGAYTF
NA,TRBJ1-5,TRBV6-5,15,CASSIDRYSNQPQHF
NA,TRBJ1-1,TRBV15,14,CATSRDRTNTEAFF
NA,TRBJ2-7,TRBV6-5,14,CASSEGGANYEQYF